This T cell receptor (beta chain) was identified in a study of cytomegalovirus exposure and HLA in healthy donors. A word on this clone: Its target is unknown.

Study-wide findings and caveats: Further analysis was carried out later, and it showed several of the most significant clusters appearing linked to common viral pathogens. Of the V segments, some could not be distinguished, including TRBV6-2 and TRBV6-3, and were excluded. Cytomegalovirus association was assigned to about 150 TCR beta chains. For most TCR beta V segments, an earlier analysis put the productive rate at about 90% or about 30% of the time.

The CDR3 runs 14 residues. With 5 bases removed from V and 3 bases from J, the gap between germline ends came to 13 bases. Germline CDR1 reads SGHKS; CDR2 reads YYEKEE (reference sequence). It was with 60 Vbeta and 13 Jbeta primers that the PCR ran. Repertoires were generated with immunoSEQ multiplex PCR, while TCRdb's copy carries only in-frame clones and drops some. Of 130,000 or so clones listed, around four fifths were seen once; the top ten hold less than 2%. This clonotype originated in a man in his forties in good health and CMV-seronegative. This chain joins TRBV5-5 and TRBJ2-3; TRBD2 might be the D (5 bases). The specimen sequenced was PBMCs. The CDR3 loop is CASREVAGTDTQYF. CDR3 nucleotide sequence: TGTGCCAGCAGGGAGGTGGCCGGGACAGATACGCAGTATTTT.